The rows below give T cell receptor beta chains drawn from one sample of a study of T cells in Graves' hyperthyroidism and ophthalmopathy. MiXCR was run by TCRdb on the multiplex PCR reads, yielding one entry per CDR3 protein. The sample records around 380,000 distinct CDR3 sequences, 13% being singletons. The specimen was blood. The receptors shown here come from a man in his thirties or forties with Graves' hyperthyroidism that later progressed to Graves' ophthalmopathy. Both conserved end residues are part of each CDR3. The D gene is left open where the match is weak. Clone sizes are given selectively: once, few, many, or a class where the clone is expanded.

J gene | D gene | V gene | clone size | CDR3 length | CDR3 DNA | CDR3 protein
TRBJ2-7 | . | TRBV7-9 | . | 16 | TGTGCCAGCAGCCCGCCCACCTATACGGTGCCTCACGAGCAGTACTTC | CASSPPTYTVPHEQYF
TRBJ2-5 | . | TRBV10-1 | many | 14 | TGCGCCCCTGTGAGGGCCCGGTACCAAGAGACCCAGTACTTC | CAPVRARYQETQYF
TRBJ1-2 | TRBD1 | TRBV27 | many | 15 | TGTGCCAGCAGTGAGTGGACAGGGAAAATAGATGGCTACACCTTC | CASSEWTGKIDGYTF
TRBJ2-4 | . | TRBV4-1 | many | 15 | TGCGCCAGCAGCCAAGGAGGGAGGTCCAAAAACATTCAGTACTTC | CASSQGGRSKNIQYF
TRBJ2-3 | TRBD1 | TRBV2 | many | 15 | TGTGCCAGCAGTCGGACAGGGCAGAGCACAGATACGCAGTATTTT | CASSRTGQSTDTQYF
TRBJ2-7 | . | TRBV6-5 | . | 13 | TGTGCCAGCAGTTGGGTGAGCTCCTACGAGCAGTACTTC | CASSWVSSYEQYF
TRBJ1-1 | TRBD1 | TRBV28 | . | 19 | TGTGCCAGCAGTTTCCCCCCTGGACAGGGGGGAAGAGGAGGCACTGAAGCTTTCTTT | CASSFPPGQGGRGGTEAFF
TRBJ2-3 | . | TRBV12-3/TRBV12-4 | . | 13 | TGTGCCAGCAGTTTAAGGGACGCAGATACGCAGTATTTT | CASSLRDADTQYF
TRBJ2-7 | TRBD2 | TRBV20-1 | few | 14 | TGCAGTGCTCTAAGCGGGGGGGGCCTCAACGAGCAGTACTTC | CSALSGGGLNEQYF
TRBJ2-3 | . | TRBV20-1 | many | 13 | TGCAGTGCTAGTGGTAGCTATAGAGATACGCAGTATTTT | CSASGSYRDTQYF
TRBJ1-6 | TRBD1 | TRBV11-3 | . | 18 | TGTGCCAGCAGCTCCGGGACAGGTGGGAGCTCCTATAATTCACCCCTCCACTTT | CASSSGTGGSSYNSPLHF
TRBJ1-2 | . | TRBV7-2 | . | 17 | TGTGCCAGCAGATCAGTCCCTATTCTACAGGCTAACTATGGCTACACCTTC | CASRSVPILQANYGYTF
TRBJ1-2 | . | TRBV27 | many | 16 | TGTGCCAGCAGTTCCGACTCCTCCACACCGAACTATGGCTACACCTTC | CASSSDSSTPNYGYTF
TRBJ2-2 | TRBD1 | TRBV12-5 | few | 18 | TGTGCTAGTGGGCCTCCGAAGGACAGGGAGAAATACACCGGGGAGCTGTTTTTT | CASGPPKDREKYTGELFF
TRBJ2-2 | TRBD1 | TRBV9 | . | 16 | TGTGCCAGCAGCGTAGGGAGCAGGGGGTTCACCGGGGAGCTGTTTTTT | CASSVGSRGFTGELFF
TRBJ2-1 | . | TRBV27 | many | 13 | TGTGCCAGCAGTTTATACAACTACAATGAGCAGTTCTTC | CASSLYNYNEQFF
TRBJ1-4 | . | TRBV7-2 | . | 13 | TGTGCCAGCAGCTTAATACGAAAGGAAAAACTGTTTTTT | CASSLIRKEKLFF
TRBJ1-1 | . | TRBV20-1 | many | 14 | TGCAGTGCTTCCGTAGGGGCCATGAACACTGAAGCTTTCTTT | CSASVGAMNTEAFF
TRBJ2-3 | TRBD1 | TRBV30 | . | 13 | TGTGCCTGGCGGGACAGGGGTACAGATACGCAGTATTTT | CAWRDRGTDTQYF
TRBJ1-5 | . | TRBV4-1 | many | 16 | TGCGCCAGCAGCCAAGTGCCAGGATCTAGCAATCAGCCCCAGCATTTT | CASSQVPGSSNQPQHF
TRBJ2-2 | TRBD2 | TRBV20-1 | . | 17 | TGCAGTGCTAGAGTAACTAGCGGGGGTCCGAACACCGGGGAGCTGTTTTTT | CSARVTSGGPNTGELFF
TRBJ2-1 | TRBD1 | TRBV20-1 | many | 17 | TGCAGTGCTAGTGAAGTTGGGGCGGGACAGGGTGGCGATGAGCAGTTCTTC | CSASEVGAGQGGDEQFF
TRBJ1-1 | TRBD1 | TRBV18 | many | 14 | TGTGCCAGCTCACCGGGACAGCAGAACACTGAAGCTTTCTTT | CASSPGQQNTEAFF
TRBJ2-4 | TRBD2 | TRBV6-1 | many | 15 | TGTGCCAGCAGTACTAGCGGGGGGGCCAAAAACATTCAGTACTTC | CASSTSGGAKNIQYF
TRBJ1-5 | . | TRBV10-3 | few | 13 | TGTGCCATCAATTCGGCAGGGAATCAGCCCCAGCATTTT | CAINSAGNQPQHF
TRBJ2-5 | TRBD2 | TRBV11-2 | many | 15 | TGTGCCAGCTCCGGGGGGGACGACGCACAAGAGACCCAGTACTTC | CASSGGDDAQETQYF
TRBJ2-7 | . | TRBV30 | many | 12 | TGTGCCTGGAGTGCGGGCGGGTACGAGCAGTACTTC | CAWSAGGYEQYF
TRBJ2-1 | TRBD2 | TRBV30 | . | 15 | TGTGCCTGGAGTGAGGGGAGCGGGGGATTATATGAGCAGTTCTTC | CAWSEGSGGLYEQFF
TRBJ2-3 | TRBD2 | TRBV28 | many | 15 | TGTGCCAGCAGTTTATCGGGACTAGGGAGAGATACGCAGTATTTT | CASSLSGLGRDTQYF
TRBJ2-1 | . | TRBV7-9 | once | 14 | TGTGCCAGCAGCTTAGGAATGGCCAACAATGAGCAGTTCTTC | CASSLGMANNEQFF
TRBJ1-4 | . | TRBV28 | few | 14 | TGTGCCAGCAGTTTGCCCGGGGGGAGTGAAAAACTGTTTTTT | CASSLPGGSEKLFF
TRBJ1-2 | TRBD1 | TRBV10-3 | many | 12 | TGTGCCATCATCGGACAGGGAAATGGCTACACCTTC | CAIIGQGNGYTF
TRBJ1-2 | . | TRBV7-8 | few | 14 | TGTGCCAGCAGCTTAGCGGGGGTGGACTATGGCTACACCTTC | CASSLAGVDYGYTF
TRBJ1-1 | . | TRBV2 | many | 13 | TGTGCCAGCTCTCTGACATTGAACACTGAAGCTTTCTTT | CASSLTLNTEAFF
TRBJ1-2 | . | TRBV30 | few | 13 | TGTGCCTGGACCCAGGGGAGTAACTATGGCTACACCTTC | CAWTQGSNYGYTF
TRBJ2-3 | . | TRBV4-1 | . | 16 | TGCGCCAGCAGCCATGCGGGATCCCCTGGGTCAGATACGCAGTATTTT | CASSHAGSPGSDTQYF
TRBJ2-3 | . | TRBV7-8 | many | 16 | TGTGCCAGCAGCTTAGGTGGGACCCCGGGAACAGATACGCAGTATTTT | CASSLGGTPGTDTQYF
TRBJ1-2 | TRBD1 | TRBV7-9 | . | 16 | TGTGCCAGCAGCCCAACCCCGGGACAGGGTGGCTATGGCTACACCTTC | CASSPTPGQGGYGYTF
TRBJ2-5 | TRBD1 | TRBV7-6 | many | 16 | TGTGCCAGCAGCCTGGGGGGGACAGGGTGGCAAGAGACCCAGTACTTC | CASSLGGTGWQETQYF
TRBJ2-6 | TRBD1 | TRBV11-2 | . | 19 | TGTGCCAGCAGCTCCGACAGGGGGAAGAGGGATTCTGGGGCCAACGTCCTGACTTTC | CASSSDRGKRDSGANVLTF
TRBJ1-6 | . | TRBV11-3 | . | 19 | TGTGCCAGCAGCTTAGATCGTGGCAGCACTACCGATAATAATTCACCCCTCCACTTT | CASSLDRGSTTDNNSPLHF
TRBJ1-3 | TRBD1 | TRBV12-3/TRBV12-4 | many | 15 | TGTGCCAGCAGCTCACCAGGGGGCATCGGAAACACCATATATTTT | CASSSPGGIGNTIYF
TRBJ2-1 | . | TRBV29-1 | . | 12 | TGCAGCGTTTCGACAGGGAGGAATGAGCAGTCCTTC | CSVSTGRNEQSF
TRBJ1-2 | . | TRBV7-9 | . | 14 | TGTGCCAGCACCCCGACAGAGCTCAACTATGGCTACACCTTC | CASTPTELNYGYTF
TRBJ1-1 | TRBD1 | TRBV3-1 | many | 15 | TGTGCCAGCAGCCTCCGGGACAGGGGGAACACTGAAGCTTTCTTT | CASSLRDRGNTEAFF
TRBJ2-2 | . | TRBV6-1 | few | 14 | TGTGCCAGCGGCGCTGCGCTAGGGGCCGGGGAGCTGTTTTTT | CASGAALGAGELFF
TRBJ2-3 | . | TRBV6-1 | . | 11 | TGTGCCAGCACCGAACTAGATACGCAGTATTTT | CASTELDTQYF
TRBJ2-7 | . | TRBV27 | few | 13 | TGTGCCAGCAGTTTTTGGAGGGTCGGCGAGCAGTACTTC | CASSFWRVGEQYF
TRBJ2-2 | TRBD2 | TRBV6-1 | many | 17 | TGTGCCAGCAGCCCCTTAGCGGGGGCCTCGGGATTCCGGGAGCTGTTTTTT | CASSPLAGASGFRELFF
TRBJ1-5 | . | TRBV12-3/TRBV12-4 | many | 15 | TGTGCCAGCAGTTTTCTCGGTTCGGGCAATCAGCCCCAGCATTTT | CASSFLGSGNQPQHF
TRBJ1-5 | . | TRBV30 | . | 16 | TGTGCCTGGAGGGATTATCGTTCACAGGGATACCAGCCCCAGCATTTT | CAWRDYRSQGYQPQHF
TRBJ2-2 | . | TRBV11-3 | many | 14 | TGTGCCAGCAGCCCCCTGATTAACACCGGGGAGCTGTTTTTT | CASSPLINTGELFF
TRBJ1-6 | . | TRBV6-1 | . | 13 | TGTGCCAGCAGGACAGGTTCTGATTCACCCCTCCACTTT | CASRTGSDSPLHF
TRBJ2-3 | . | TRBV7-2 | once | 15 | TGTGCCAGCAGCTTATACGGGTTAGGGACAGATACGCAGTATTTT | CASSLYGLGTDTQYF
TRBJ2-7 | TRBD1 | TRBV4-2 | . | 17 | TGTGCCAGCAGCCAAGTAGCCGGGACAGGGGGCTCCTACGAGCAGTACTTC | CASSQVAGTGGSYEQYF
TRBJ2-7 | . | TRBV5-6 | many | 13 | TGTGCCAGCAGCCCCAAGACTAGCTACGAGCAGTACTTC | CASSPKTSYEQYF
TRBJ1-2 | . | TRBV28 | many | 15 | TGTGCCAGCAGTTTTCTGTCAGGGGACCCGAATGGCTACACCTTC | CASSFLSGDPNGYTF
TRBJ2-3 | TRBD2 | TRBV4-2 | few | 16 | TGTGCCAGCAGCCAACGGACTAGCGGCCCGGGGGGAACGCAGTATTTT | CASSQRTSGPGGTQYF
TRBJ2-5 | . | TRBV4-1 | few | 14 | TGCGCCAGCAGCCAAGCAGTAATTCAAGAGACCCAGTACTTC | CASSQAVIQETQYF
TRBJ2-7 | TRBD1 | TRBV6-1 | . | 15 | TGTGCCAGCACCCCAGGGACATCCAGGGGGTACGAGCAGTACTTC | CASTPGTSRGYEQYF